The next 5 T cell receptor beta chains were all read from a single sample in a study of blood T cell repertoires in COVID-19. Sequencing was performed with immunoSEQ multiplex PCR; in TCRdb, only in-frame clones are kept and a portion is missing. The sample has about 300,000 clones, more than 80% seen once. The sequenced sample consisted of peripheral blood. These receptors were obtained from a woman younger than 45 with COVID-19, enrolled during active disease.

The chain uses TRBV27 and TRBJ1-6; 9 bases line up with TRBD1. The V and J ends lost 5 bases and 8 bases, in that order; junction bases with no gene match: 1. Germline CDR1 and CDR2: MNHEY and SMNVEV (reference sequence). The CDR3 is 13 amino acids. The chain's CDR3 is CASSGQGYSPLHF. CDR3 nucleotides: TGTGCCAGCAGTGGACAGGGGTATTCACCCCTCCACTTT.

The gene calls are TRBV12-3 or TRBV12-4 and TRBJ2-7, with D possibly matching TRBD1 (5 bases). V lost 7 bases and J lost 6, with 10 bases in between. This CDR3 is built from 11 residues. The CDR3 here is CASTGRGEQYF. The CDR3 region has the DNA TGTGCCAGCACCGGAAGGGGCGAGCAGTACTTC.

CDR3 DNA: TGTGCCAGCAGCGCCGGACTGTACGAGCAGTACTTC. Translated, it gives CASSAGLYEQYF. The chain couples TRBV11-2 to TRBJ2-7; tentative D call: TRBD2 (5 bases). The V and J ends lost 5 bases and 4 bases respectively, with 9 bases between them. The CDR3 contains 12 residues. In germline, CDR1 is SGHAT, CDR2 FQNNGV.

The J gene is TRBJ2-4, the V gene TRBV5-1; 9 bases map to TRBD1. Per germline, CDR1 SGHRS and CDR2 YFSETQ. Unmatched junction bases numbered 9, after V lost 0 bases and J lost 8 bases. This CDR3 region has 16 residues. CDR3 sequence (DNA): TGCGCCAGCAGCTTGGAAGGGACAGGGCGGATTGACATTCAGTACTTC. Translating it yields CASSLEGTGRIDIQYF.

This chain joins TRBV24-1 and TRBJ1-5; D uncertain. Germline V gene lookup returns CDR1 KGHDR and CDR2 SFDVKD. V gave up 9 bases and J gave up 6 bases, with 5 bases separating them. The CDR3 sequence is 10 residues long. The CDR3 here is CATRSQPQHF. The CDR3 nucleotides read TGTGCCACCCGGAGTCAGCCCCAGCATTTT.